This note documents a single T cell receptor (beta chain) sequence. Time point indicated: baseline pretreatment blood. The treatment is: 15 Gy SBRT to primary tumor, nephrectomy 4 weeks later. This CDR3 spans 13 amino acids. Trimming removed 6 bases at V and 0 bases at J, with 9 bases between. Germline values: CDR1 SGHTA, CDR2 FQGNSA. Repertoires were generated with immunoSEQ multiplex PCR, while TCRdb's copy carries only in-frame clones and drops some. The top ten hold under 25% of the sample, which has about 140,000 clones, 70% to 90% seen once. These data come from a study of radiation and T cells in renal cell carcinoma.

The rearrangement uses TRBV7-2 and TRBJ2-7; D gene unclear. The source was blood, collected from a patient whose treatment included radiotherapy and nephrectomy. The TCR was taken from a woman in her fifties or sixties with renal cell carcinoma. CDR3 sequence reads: CASSVGRSYEQYF. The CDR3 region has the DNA TGTGCCAGCAGTGTCGGACGCTCCTACGAGCAGTACTTC.